This T cell receptor beta chain was sequenced during a study of OX40 agonist ivuxolimab in advanced cancers. About the full investigation: Ivuxolimab was a fully human IgG2 agonistic monoclonal antibody targeting the costimulatory receptor OX40 (CD134). Intravenous ivuxolimab was administered to patients every 2 weeks at six dose levels: 0.01, 0.1, 0.3, 1.5, 3 and 10 mg/kg. Of the 50 to 55 dose-escalation patients, hepatocellular carcinoma was present in about 20, melanoma in around 15, renal cell carcinoma in 9 and head and neck cancer in 9. The dose-escalation cohort was 82.7% male with a mean age of around 64 years, ranging from 23 to 79. Patients were allowed to have had prior anti-PD-1, anti-PD-L1 or anti-CTLA-4 therapy, and 30% to 50% of the dose-escalation patients had previously received checkpoint inhibitors. Three dose-escalation patients achieved partial responses, one with hepatocellular carcinoma and two with cutaneous melanoma. The purpose of peripheral TCRbeta sequencing was to test whether ivuxolimab changed TCR sequence diversity and led to clonal T-cell expansion. The monotherapy dose-escalation portion (N of about 50 patients) of the phase I ivuxolimab trial is reported in the paper. Study-wide conclusions, independent of this receptor: At doses from 0.1 to 3.0 mg/kg, clonal expansion was seen in both CD4+ and CD8+ blood T cells between baseline and week 6. Low levels of normalized T-cell clonal expansion were also seen in some patients who did not respond. Partial responders in the 0.1-3.0 mg/kg groups had among the lowest normalized peripheral clonal expansion, especially among CD8+ T cells. Which antigens the clonally expanded peripheral T cells were specific for was not determined. After ivuxolimab, expanded clones were on average more numerous among CD8+ T cells than among CD4+ T cells.

Genomic DNA was extracted from sorted cells for sequencing of the TCRbeta CDR3 region. The immunoSEQ Assay was used for sequencing of TCRbeta CDR3 regions. The immuneACCESS repertoire file appears here via TCRdb, limited to in-frame rearrangements. These files lack a portion of the clones; in checked studies, under half of the deficit traces to unresolved V genes, and the cause of the others is not known. This sample holds about 35,000 clones; around 74% were observed only once. The top ten hold roughly 18% of the sample. Trimming at the junction amounts to 2 bases on V and 3 bases on J, and the germline ends lie 7 bases apart. The CDR3 runs 13 amino acids, cysteine and phenylalanine included. The DNA shown is the 39-base CDR3, in frame from base 1. From the germline V gene, CDR1 is SQVTM and CDR2 is ANQGSEA. Patients with a history of autoimmune disease or receiving systemic immunosuppression were excluded from the trial. Peripheral blood for TCR sequencing was collected from all dose cohorts at baseline, on cycle 4 day 1, and on cycle 7 day 1. The samples were drawn from a first-in-human, open-label, multicenter phase I dose-escalation trial of ivuxolimab. The trial enrolled adults with locally advanced or metastatic head and neck squamous cell, hepatocellular, melanoma or renal cell carcinoma. Before TCR sequencing, CD4+ and CD8+ T cells were separately sorted from peripheral blood.

Details on this clone: Its antigen is not yet known. Base qualities are not provided; no much larger clone lies one nucleotide away.

The TCR was taken from an adult with an advanced solid tumor such as melanoma, head and neck, liver or kidney cancer. This sample comprised CD4+ or CD8+ T cells sorted from blood, obtained in a trial of the OX40 agonist ivuxolimab. The sequence is built from TRBV29-1 and TRBJ2-2; a weak D assignment points to TRBD1 (5 bases agree). The nucleotides read TGCAGCGTTGAACAGGGATACACCGGGGAGCTGTTTTTT. It specifies CSVEQGYTGELFF.